The rows below give T cell receptor beta chains drawn from one sample of a study of blood T cells in healthy people across ages. TCRdb reanalysed the 5' RACE reads using MiXCR and keeps one entry per CDR3 protein. The sample has around 1,900,000 distinct CDR3 sequences, 35% to 50% seen once. The source material was blood. The receptors come from a human donor in good health. CDR3s include the opening cysteine and the closing phenylalanine or tryptophan. The D gene is left open where the match is weak. Clone size is stated in some rows and not others, as once, few, many or a class when expanded.

NA,NA,TRBV2,TRBJ2-3,TGTGCCAGCAAGAGACAACCGATCACAGATACGCAGTATTTT,CASKRQPITDTQYF
NA,NA,TRBV20-1,TRBJ2-5,TGCAGTGCTAGGGCAGGGATGAAGATAAAAGAGACCCAGTACTTC,CSARAGMKIKETQYF
few,NA,TRBV4-1,TRBJ2-3,TGCGCCAGCAGCCAAGAAAATGGGGGTTCCGGCACAGATACGCAGTATTTT,CASSQENGGSGTDTQYF
NA,NA,TRBV20-1,TRBJ1-5,TGCAGTGCTAGCAGGACAGCGTCGGGAAGTCAGCCCCAGCATTTT,CSASRTASGSQPQHF
NA,NA,TRBV15,TRBJ2-5,TGTGCCACCAGCAGAGATCGACCAGAGGTGGAGACCCAGTACTTC,CATSRDRPEVETQYF
few,TRBD1,TRBV12-3/TRBV12-4,TRBJ2-4,TGTGCCAGCAGTTCGACAGGGGGAACATATAACATTCAGTACTTC,CASSSTGGTYNIQYF
NA,NA,TRBV6-1,TRBJ1-2,TGTGCCAGCAGTGACTTGATACAGGTTAACTATGGCTACACCTTC,CASSDLIQVNYGYTF
few,TRBD1,TRBV6-7,TRBJ2-3,TGTGCCAGGGAATCCCGGGACAGAGTGAAAGATAGCACAGATACGCAGTATTTT,CARESRDRVKDSTDTQYF
NA,NA,TRBV5-1,TRBJ1-2,TGCGCCAGCAGCTTGGTAGGGGATGCGGGCTATGGCTACACCTTC,CASSLVGDAGYGYTF
NA,NA,TRBV4-3,TRBJ1-6,TGCGCCAGCAGCCAAGTTCCGAGGGCCGTTCCCCTCCACTTT,CASSQVPRAVPLHF
NA,NA,TRBV7-2,TRBJ2-1,TGTGCCAGCAGACGTACCGGTACATCTGAGCAGTTCTTC,CASRRTGTSEQFF
NA,NA,TRBV28,TRBJ2-7,TGTGCCAGCAGTTACCCTTACGGGGTCCCATACTACGAGCAGTACTTC,CASSYPYGVPYYEQYF
few,TRBD2,TRBV6-1,TRBJ2-1,TGTGCCAGCTCTTTAGCGGGGATCAATTACAATGAGCAGTTCTTC,CASSLAGINYNEQFF
NA,NA,TRBV6-5,TRBJ1-1,TGTGCCAGCCAGAGGGGGAACACTGAAGCTTTCTTT,CASQRGNTEAFF
few,TRBD2,TRBV11-3,TRBJ2-1,TGTGCCAGCAGCTTAGGACTAGCCCTCTATGAGCAGTTCTTC,CASSLGLALYEQFF
once,NA,TRBV30,TRBJ1-1,TGTGCCTGGAGTGTACTCCGGAACACTGAAGCTTTCTTT,CAWSVLRNTEAFF
NA,NA,TRBV11-2,TRBJ1-2,TGTGCCAGCAGCTTAGACGCACCAGGGTACGACTATGGCTACACCTTC,CASSLDAPGYDYGYTF
NA,NA,TRBV6-5,TRBJ2-5,TGTGCCAGCAATCCTCCGGGTACGGAGACCCAGTACTTC,CASNPPGTETQYF
few,NA,TRBV29-1,TRBJ2-5,TGCAGCGCCGGATCGAGGATACTAGAGACCCAGTACTTC,CSAGSRILETQYF
few,NA,TRBV29-1,TRBJ2-7,TGCAGCGTAAAAATGGGCTCCTACGAGCAGTACTTC,CSVKMGSYEQYF
few,NA,TRBV15,TRBJ2-4,TGTGCCACCAGCCAAACAGGGGCCAAAAACATTCAGTACTTC,CATSQTGAKNIQYF
few,NA,TRBV9,TRBJ2-1,TGTGCCAGCAGCGGCGGTCCGCCGGGGCCCTACAATGAGCAGTTCTTC,CASSGGPPGPYNEQFF
NA,NA,TRBV4-1,TRBJ2-7,TGCGCCAGCAGCCAATATCCCCCCAGGACCGGAGAGAGCGAGCAGTACTTC,CASSQYPPRTGESEQYF
NA,NA,TRBV27,TRBJ1-1,TGTGCCAGCAGTCCTAATCCATCACCAAACACTGAAGCTTTCTTT,CASSPNPSPNTEAFF
few,NA,TRBV7-8,TRBJ2-4,TGTGCCAGCACCCTAGGGTGGGAGACCAAAAACATTCAGTACTTC,CASTLGWETKNIQYF
NA,NA,TRBV6-5,TRBJ2-2,TGTGCCAGCGGTTCTAGTAACACCGGGGAGCTGTTTTTT,CASGSSNTGELFF
few,TRBD2,TRBV4-2,TRBJ2-3,TGTGCCAGCAGCCAAGATCCCGGGCTAGCGGGGGTGGCGGATACGCAGTATTTT,CASSQDPGLAGVADTQYF
once,TRBD1,TRBV3-1,TRBJ1-2,TGTGCCAGCAGCCAAGAACAAGGGGGCCTCGGCTACACCTTC,CASSQEQGGLGYTF
few,TRBD2,TRBV20-1,TRBJ2-1,TGCAGTGCTGACCGAAGCGGGGGGGCGTACAATGAGCAGTTCTTC,CSADRSGGAYNEQFF
few,NA,TRBV4-3,TRBJ2-7,TGCGCCAGCAGCCAAGAATGGCGGGGAGAGTACTACTACGAGCAGTACTTC,CASSQEWRGEYYYEQYF
once,NA,TRBV3-1,TRBJ2-3,TGTGCCAGCAGCCACCGTTTGGGTACGCAGTATTTT,CASSHRLGTQYF
many,NA,TRBV5-1,TRBJ1-2,TGTGCCAGCAGCTTGGTTCCGGGGAACTATGGCTACACCTTC,CASSLVPGNYGYTF
NA,NA,TRBV4-3,TRBJ1-2,TGCGCCAGCAGCCAAGACTCGGGACGGATCTCCTATGGCCACACCTTC,CASSQDSGRISYGHTF
once,NA,TRBV4-1,TRBJ1-5,TGCGCCAGCAGCCAGGAAGGGTTCTATAGCAATCAGCCCCAGCATTTT,CASSQEGFYSNQPQHF
NA,NA,TRBV6-5,TRBJ2-3,TGTGCCAGCAGTAGACGACAGACCACAGATACGCAGTATTTT,CASSRRQTTDTQYF
few,TRBD2,TRBV7-2,TRBJ2-5,TGTGCCAGCAGCCAAGGACTAGCGGCGGAGACCCAGTACTTC,CASSQGLAAETQYF
few,TRBD2,TRBV29-1,TRBJ2-3,TGCAGCGTTCCTCCGGGACTAGTTATCGGCACAGATACGCAGTATTTT,CSVPPGLVIGTDTQYF
NA,NA,TRBV15,TRBJ2-7,TGTGCCACCAGCATGGGGGGCCCCTACGAGCAGTACTTC,CATSMGGPYEQYF
few,TRBD1,TRBV4-3,TRBJ2-3,TGCGCCAGCAGCCAGCGGCCCGGACAGGCTAATACGCAGTATTTT,CASSQRPGQANTQYF
NA,TRBD2,TRBV12-3/TRBV12-4,TRBJ2-3,TGTGCCAGCAGTTTGGGTGTTGGGGGGGGGTCCTACTCAGATACGCAGTATTTT,CASSLGVGGGSYSDTQYF
many,NA,TRBV7-3,TRBJ2-3,TGTGCCAGCAGCCTAATAACTGCAGATACGCAGTATTTT,CASSLITADTQYF
few,NA,TRBV7-2,TRBJ2-3,TGTGCCAGCAGCCCTCGGGGCAGGGGAGGGTCAGATACGCAGTATTTT,CASSPRGRGGSDTQYF
few,NA,TRBV6-2/TRBV6-3,TRBJ2-1,TGTGCCAGCAGTTACTACCGTGGGGGGGGCTACAAGGGGGGCTCCTACAATGAGCAGTTCTTC,CASSYYRGGGYKGGSYNEQFF
many,TRBD1,TRBV10-3,TRBJ2-7,TGTGCCATCAGTGGTGGGACAGGGGAGAACGAGCAGTACTTC,CAISGGTGENEQYF
NA,NA,TRBV20-1,TRBJ2-3,TGCAGTGTAATCAAGGGGAGGAGCACAGATACGCAGTATTTT,CSVIKGRSTDTQYF
NA,NA,TRBV6-2/TRBV6-3,TRBJ1-6,TGTGCCAGCATTGAGAGGGCGAATAGAGGAATTCTCTCCTATAATTCACCCCTCCACTTT,CASIERANRGILSYNSPLHF
once,TRBD1,TRBV6-2/TRBV6-3,TRBJ1-2,TGTGCCAGCAGTCAGAGGGGGCATGGCAACACCTTC,CASSQRGHGNTF
NA,NA,TRBV25-1,TRBJ2-1,TGTGCCAGCAGTGAATCCGAGACAGCCGGATACAATGAGCAGTTCTTC,CASSESETAGYNEQFF
NA,TRBD1,TRBV7-9,TRBJ1-5,TGTGCCAGCAGCAGACAGGGGGGTACGCAGCCCCAGCATTTT,CASSRQGGTQPQHF
few,TRBD1,TRBV27,TRBJ2-7,TGTGCCAGCAGTTTATCTTTTGGGGCCGGGACAGGGGGCGAGCAGTACTTC,CASSLSFGAGTGGEQYF
NA,NA,TRBV7-2,TRBJ1-1,TGTGCCAGCAGCAGGGTCAGGTTGGGGACTGAAGCTTTCTTT,CASSRVRLGTEAFF
NA,TRBD1,TRBV7-2,TRBJ2-7,TGTGCCAGCAGCTTATCGAGGACAGGGTCCGAGCAGTACTTC,CASSLSRTGSEQYF
NA,TRBD1,TRBV5-1,TRBJ2-3,TGCGCCAGCAGCATTGGGACAGGGGGCCCAGATACGCAGTATTTT,CASSIGTGGPDTQYF
NA,TRBD2,TRBV5-1,TRBJ2-7,TGCACCGGCAGCCCCGGGACTAGCTACGAGCAGTACTTC,CTGSPGTSYEQYF
few,NA,TRBV7-9,TRBJ1-1,TGTGCCAGCAGTTCCCCCCGACTTGGGACTGAAGCTTTCTTT,CASSSPRLGTEAFF